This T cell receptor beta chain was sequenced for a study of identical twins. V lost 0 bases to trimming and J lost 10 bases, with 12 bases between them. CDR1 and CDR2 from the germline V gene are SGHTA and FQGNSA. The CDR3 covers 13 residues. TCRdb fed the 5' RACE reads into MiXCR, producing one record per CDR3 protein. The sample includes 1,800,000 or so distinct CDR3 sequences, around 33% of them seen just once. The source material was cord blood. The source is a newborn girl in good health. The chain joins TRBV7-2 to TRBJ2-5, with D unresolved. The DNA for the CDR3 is TGTGCCAGCAGCTTAGCGGGCAGTTGGGGCCAGTACTTC. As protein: CASSLAGSWGQYF.